A single sample is the source of the 7 T cell receptor beta chains below, sequenced in a study of cytomegalovirus exposure and HLA in healthy donors. Primers for the PCR totalled 60 Vbeta and 13 Jbeta. Only in-frame clones appear in the TCRdb table, and some are missing; sequencing was by immunoSEQ multiplex PCR. The table has some 200,000 clones, around 68% seen once. Sample: PBMCs. The receptors derive from a man in his forties or fifties in good health and CMV-seronegative.

The table lists this clone with a count of one. The chain couples TRBV7-2 to TRBJ2-5, with 10 bases lining up with TRBD2. V shed 1 base and J 5 bases; nucleotides not matched to a gene: 7. Looked up from germline, CDR1 is SGHTA and CDR2 is FQGNSA. The CDR3 loop spans 16 amino acids. The CDR3 is CASSLGASGSTETQYF. The CDR3 DNA is TGTGCCAGCAGCTTAGGGGCTAGCGGGAGCACGGAGACCCAGTACTTC.

The rearrangement joins TRBV5-4 to TRBJ2-1; 7 bases align to TRBD2. Looked up from germline, CDR1 is SGHNT and CDR2 is YYREEE (reference sequence). CDR3 length: 15 amino acids. The junction had 9 bases not matched to a gene; V was cut back by 6 bases and J by 3 bases. CDR3 sequence: CASTPRGGDYNEQFF. For the CDR3, the DNA is TGTGCCAGCACCCCTCGGGGAGGGGACTACAATGAGCAGTTCTTC.

The rearrangement uses TRBV14 and TRBJ2-3; D is ambiguous. CDR1 and CDR2 from the germline V gene are SGHDN and FVKESK. The CDR3 consists of 16 residues. The V end lost 2 bases, the J end lost 2 bases, and 14 bases lay between the germline ends. The CDR3 DNA reads TGTGCCAGCAGCCAAAGCTGGGCTTCCTCCACAGATACGCAGTATTTT. Amino acids: CASSQSWASSTDTQYF.

In this sample, this clone turned up once. The chain couples TRBV18 to TRBJ2-7; D perhaps matches TRBD2 (5 bases). The V gene's germline CDR1 is KGHSH and CDR2 LQKENI. The V end lost 4 bases, the J end lost 0 bases, and 7 bases lay between the germline ends. The CDR3 covers 13 residues. CDR3 sequence reads: CASSQGSSYEQYF. The CDR3 DNA reads TGTGCCAGCTCACAAGGGAGCTCCTACGAGCAGTACTTC.

This clone was counted only a few times. V gene TRBV6-5 combines with J gene TRBJ1-1, with D tentatively TRBD1 (6 bases). This CDR3 is built from 13 residues. Trimming took 0 bases from V and 11 from J, leaving 13 bases between them. Germline V gene sequence: CDR1 MNHEY, CDR2 SVGAGI. CDR3 in DNA: TGTGCCAGCAGTTACTCGGGACAAACCGGGGCTTTCTTT. Translated: CASSYSGQTGAFF.

This clone has just one count. The chain uses TRBV7-9 and TRBJ2-7, with 9 bases that match TRBD2. CDR3 size: 14 residues. The ends lost 6 bases at V and 5 bases at J; junction bases unmatched: 8. Germline V gene data show CDR1 as SEHNR and CDR2 as FQNEAQ (reference sequence). The CDR3: CASSIAGAVHEQYF. CDR3 nucleotides: TGTGCCAGCAGTATAGCGGGAGCTGTACACGAGCAGTACTTC.

This chain connects TRBV19 to TRBJ2-3, with 7 positions matching TRBD2. The trim removed 6 bases at V and 2 bases at J, leaving 2 bases unmatched. The CDR3 sequence is 13 residues long. Germline loops: CDR1 LNHDA, CDR2 SQIVND (reference sequence). DNA for the CDR3: TGTGCCAGTAGCGGGGGGTACACAGATACGCAGTATTTT. Protein sequence: CASSGGYTDTQYF.